This passage covers 31 T cell receptor beta chains from one sample sequenced in a study of CD8+CD57+ T cells in acquired aplastic anemia. According to the study, genomic DNA was the template for TCR beta VDJ and CDR3 profiling. TCRdb passed the reads through MiXCR, listing each CDR3 protein once. The repertoire holds around 200,000 distinct CDR3 sequences, with 48% as singletons. CD8+CD57+ cell expansion, shown by flow cytometry, had occurred in the patients selected for sequencing. The sequenced material came from sorted CD4+, CD8+, or CD8+CD57+ T cells (not recorded which) from PBMCs. These receptors came from a human donor with aplastic anemia.

A word on this clonotype: Lacking the conserved final phenylalanine or tryptophan, this CDR3 likely reflects a read error. This sequence joins TRBV2 and TRBJ2-3; D not certain. The germline V gene has CDR1 SNHLY and CDR2 FYNNEI. The CDR3 is 13 residues long. V gave up 5 bases and J gave up 5 bases, with 11 bases separating them. DNA of the CDR3: TGTGCCAGCAGTTTACCCCCCATAGATACGCAGTATCTT. As protein: CASSLPPIDTQYL.

This clonotype was picked up a small number of times. The gene calls are TRBV19 and TRBJ2-2; maybe TRBD1 (5 bases). V gave up 7 bases and J gave up 3 bases, with 9 bases separating them. CDR1 is LNHDA and CDR2 is SQIVND in the germline V gene (reference sequence). The length of the CDR3 is 13 residues. CDR3 loop: CASTIRDTGELFF. Here the CDR3 DNA reads TGTGCCAGTACCATCAGGGACACCGGGGAGCTGTTTTTT.

This clonotype was counted many times. The chain has TRBV20-1 and TRBJ1-5, with D hard to call. V was cut by 5 bases and J by 2 bases, with 10 bases left in between. The CDR3 is made up of 13 amino acids. Germline CDR1 and CDR2: DFQATT and SNEGSKA (reference sequence). As DNA, the CDR3 is TGCAGTGCTGTCTCTTTTGGCAATCAGCCCCAGCATTTT. It specifies CSAVSFGNQPQHF.

The CDR3 DNA reads as TGTGCCAGCATCCCCTCGGGGGGCGCGGTGAACACTGAAGCTTTCTTT. Protein: CASIPSGGAVNTEAFF. The J gene is TRBJ1-1, the V gene TRBV7-9, with a tentative D call TRBD1 (6 bases). V was pared by 7 bases and J by 0 bases, with 18 bases between. The germline gives CDR1 SEHNR, CDR2 FQNEAQ (reference sequence). The CDR3 covers 16 residues.

Concerning this clonotype itself: A single base separates this from a much larger clone, so it may be a read error. The chain couples TRBV4-2 to TRBJ1-5, with D uncertain. Germline CDR1 is LGHNA and CDR2 is YNFKEQ. The CDR3 length is 13 residues. CDR3 nucleotide sequence: TGTGCCAGCAGCCAACATAGAGAACAGCCCCGGCATTTT. Amino acid sequence: CASSQHREQPRHF.

V and J are TRBV10-3 and TRBJ2-1; no definite D call. Germline CDR1 and CDR2: ENHRY and SYGVKD. V was cut by 7 bases and J by 8 bases, with 12 bases left in between. This CDR3 is built from 12 residues. CDR3 DNA: TGTGCCATCAATTTCGTTGGGGATGAGCAGTTCTTC. Protein: CAINFVGDEQFF.

The CDR3 DNA follows: TGTGCCACCAGCAAACCCAGCTTAACTAATGAAAAACTGTTTTTT. Translated, it gives CATSKPSLTNEKLFF. The chain carries TRBV15 and TRBJ1-4; no firm D call. Germline CDR1 reads LNHNV; CDR2 reads YYDKDF (reference sequence). Trimming left V 4 bases short and J 1 base short, with 10 bases between. The CDR3 covers 15 residues.

This clonotype was recorded a few times. The V gene is TRBV19, the J gene TRBJ1-5; D gene ambiguous. The germline gives CDR1 LNHDA, CDR2 SQIVND (reference sequence). Trimming pared 0 bases from V and 3 bases from J, leaving 9 bases between. The CDR3 totals 15 residues. The CDR3 spells CASSIDGNSNQPQHF. CDR3 nucleotides: TGTGCCAGTAGTATAGATGGGAATTCCAATCAGCCCCAGCATTTT.

The V call is TRBV2, the J call TRBJ1-5; D uncertain. The CDR3 length is 16 residues. Germline loops: CDR1 SNHLY, CDR2 FYNNEI. V was trimmed by 2 bases and J by 0 bases, leaving 11 bases between them. Written as DNA, the CDR3 is TGTGCCAGCAGTGAAATGGTGGCGGGTAGCAATCAGCCCCAGCATTTT. It translates to CASSEMVAGSNQPQHF.

As DNA, the CDR3 is TGTGCCAGTAGTATAGTAGGACAGGGCCGATATGGCTACACCTTC. This encodes CASSIVGQGRYGYTF. V and J are TRBV19 and TRBJ1-2, with TRBD1 matching 8 bases. The trim removed 1 base at V and 5 bases at J, leaving 6 bases unmatched. The CDR3 contains 15 residues. The germline V gene has CDR1 LNHDA and CDR2 SQIVND (reference sequence).

The chain employs TRBV20-1 and TRBJ1-6, with 8 nucleotides matching TRBD1. The CDR3 spans 15 residues. With V trimmed by 5 bases and J by 6 bases, 9 bases remained unmatched. Germline CDR1 DFQATT, CDR2 SNEGSKA (reference sequence). The CDR3 here is CSASDREFLNSPLHF. As DNA, the CDR3 is TGCAGTGCTTCGGACAGGGAGTTTCTTAATTCACCCCTCCACTTT.

The rearrangement joins TRBV5-1 to TRBJ2-7; the D is unclear. Trimming left V 1 base short and J 1 base short, with 12 bases between. This CDR3 spans 15 amino acids. Looked up from germline, CDR1 is SGHRS and CDR2 is YFSETQ. This CDR3 is CASSLSISTSYEQYF. The DNA for the CDR3 is TGCGCCAGCAGCTTGAGTATCTCAACGTCCTACGAGCAGTACTTC.

This clonotype was counted once. The CDR3 sequence: CAISEGGTEAFF. DNA for the CDR3: TGTGCCATCAGTGAGGGGGGCACTGAAGCTTTCTTT. The V and J genes are TRBV10-3 and TRBJ1-1; the D gene is possibly TRBD1 (5 bases). V dropped 2 bases and J dropped 4 bases, with 5 bases sitting between them. Germline V gene data show CDR1 as ENHRY and CDR2 as SYGVKD. This CDR3 is built from 12 residues.

The gene calls are TRBV4-1 and TRBJ1-5; tentatively, D is TRBD1 (5 bases). Trimming left V 3 bases short and J 9 bases short, with 12 bases between. CDR1 and CDR2 from the germline V gene are MGHRA and YSYEKL. The CDR3 has 13 residues. The CDR3 sequence is CASSHAQGSPQHF. Here the CDR3 DNA reads TGCGCCAGCAGCCATGCCCAGGGCTCGCCCCAGCATTTT.

This clonotype was found many times. V is TRBV5-6 and J is TRBJ1-2; 12 nucleotides align to TRBD1. The length of the CDR3 is 14 residues. The ends lost 8 bases at V and 7 bases at J; junction bases unmatched: 9. The germline gives CDR1 SGHDT, CDR2 YYEEEE. CDR3 in DNA: TGTGCCAGTAGGGACAGGGGGCTCTCCCTTGGCTACACCTTC. Its protein is CASRDRGLSLGYTF.

This clonotype has ten or more counts. The CDR3 sequence is CASSLSGIGELFF. CDR3 DNA sequence: TGTGCCAGCAGCTTATCGGGGATCGGGGAGCTGTTTTTT. The chain joins TRBV7-2 to TRBJ2-2; D perhaps matches TRBD2 (5 bases). The germline V and J ends were trimmed by 2 bases and 7 bases, with 8 bases remaining between them. CDR3 size: 13 residues. Germline CDR1 reads SGHTA; CDR2 reads FQGNSA. The variable domain in full, completed from reference TRBV7-2 and TRBJ2-2, reads GAGVSQSPSNKVTEKGKDVELRCDPISGHTALYWYRQSLGQGLEFLIYFQGNSAPDKSGLPSDRFSAERTGGSVSTLTIQRTQQEDSAVYLCASSLSGIGELFFGEGSRLTVL.

The chain employs TRBV5-5 and TRBJ2-7, with D possibly being TRBD1 or TRBD2 (5 bases each). Trimming took off 5 bases at V and 1 base at J, with 19 bases between the two ends. CDR1 is SGHKS, CDR2 YYEKEE, per germline (reference sequence). There are 16 residues in the CDR3. DNA for the CDR3: TGTGCCAGCAGTGGAATCTCCGGGACGACGTCCTACGAGCAGTACTTC. It encodes CASSGISGTTSYEQYF.

The genes are TRBV2 and TRBJ1-2; 7 bases fit TRBD1. The CDR3 has 13 amino acids. The V and J ends lost 9 bases and 6 bases, in that order; junction bases with no gene match: 10. From germline, CDR1 is SNHLY and CDR2 FYNNEI. The CDR3 region has the DNA TGTGCCAGGGACAGGTCCGGGAGGGATGGCTACACCTTC. Its protein product is CARDRSGRDGYTF.

A word on this clonotype: A much larger clone is a single base away; this may be a read error. This CDR3 is missing its conserved last phenylalanine or tryptophan, likely due to a read error. This CDR3 reads CASSLQQGHPDTQYV. CDR3 sequence (DNA): TGCGCCAGCAGCCTCCAACAGGGACATCCAGATACGCAGTATGTT. V is TRBV4-1 and J is TRBJ2-3; tentatively, D is TRBD1 (6 bases). The CDR3 is 15 amino acids. V lost 4 bases and J 4 bases, leaving 15 bases between the germline ends. Germline V gene sequence: CDR1 MGHRA, CDR2 YSYEKL.

This chain joins TRBV2 and TRBJ2-7; 10 bases are a match to TRBD2. CDR1 and CDR2 from the germline V gene are SNHLY and FYNNEI. J was trimmed by 3 bases and V by 9 bases; bases with no gene match: 2. This CDR3 is built from 12 residues. The DNA for the CDR3 is TGTGCCAGAGGGACTAGCGACTACGAGCAGTACTTC. Protein product: CARGTSDYEQYF.

This clonotype was detected ten times or more. The genes are TRBV6-1 and TRBJ2-1; D ambiguous. Trimming pared 8 bases from V and 0 bases from J, leaving 11 bases between. Germline assignment: CDR1 MNHNS and CDR2 SASEGT. This CDR3 spans 14 amino acids. CDR3 nucleotides: TGTGCCAGCCTGAAATCGGGCTCCTACAATGAGCAGTTCTTC. Its translation: CASLKSGSYNEQFF.

The table lists this clonotype with many counts. The CDR3, as DNA: TGTGCCAGCAGTTTTCGGGACAGGGTTTACAATGAGCAGTTCTTC. Translated, it gives CASSFRDRVYNEQFF. V gene TRBV12-3 or TRBV12-4 combines with J gene TRBJ2-1, with 9 bases aligning to TRBD1. Trimming removed 3 bases from V and 4 bases from J; junction bases left unmatched: 4. The CDR3 consists of 15 residues.

The genes are TRBV29-1 and TRBJ2-7; TRBD1 matches 8 bases. CDR1 and CDR2 (germline): SQVTM, ANQGSEA. V shed 4 bases, J shed 2 bases, and the junction held 1 base outside the gene matches. The CDR3 covers 12 residues. The CDR3 spells CSVGTGTYEQYF. The CDR3 nucleotides read TGCAGCGTTGGGACAGGGACCTACGAGCAGTACTTC.

Only a few counts were recorded for this clonotype. V gene TRBV28 combines with J gene TRBJ2-7, with D perhaps matching TRBD1 or TRBD2 (5 bases each). The V and J ends lost 4 bases and 0 bases respectively, with 13 bases between them. The CDR3 consists of 15 residues. Germline values: CDR1 MDHEN, CDR2 SYDVKM. This CDR3 reads CASSSSSGHSYEQYF. The CDR3 DNA reads as TGTGCCAGCAGTTCGTCAAGCGGACACTCCTACGAGCAGTACTTC.

This clonotype was seen a handful of times. In nucleotides, the CDR3 is TGTGCCATCAGTGAGTCCTCCGACCCCTACGAGCAGTACTTC. Encoded protein: CAISESSDPYEQYF. The V gene is TRBV10-3, the J gene TRBJ2-7; no reliable D call. CDR1 ENHRY and CDR2 SYGVKD come from the germline V gene. The germline V and J ends were trimmed by 0 bases and 2 bases, with 8 bases remaining between them. The CDR3 runs to 14 residues.

V and J are TRBV11-2 and TRBJ2-3; TRBD2 matches 9 bases. The CDR3 covers 18 residues. J was trimmed by 0 bases and V by 5 bases; bases with no gene match: 12. Germline V gene lookup returns CDR1 SGHAT and CDR2 FQNNGV. CDR3 sequence: CASSPNGLAGTSTDTQYF. DNA for the CDR3: TGTGCCAGCAGCCCCAATGGGCTAGCGGGAACTAGCACAGATACGCAGTATTTT. Looking up the rest from reference TRBV11-2 and TRBJ2-3 gives the full variable domain: EAGVAQSPRYKIIEKRQSVAFWCNPISGHATLYWYQQILGQGPKLLIQFQNNGVVDDSQLPKDRFSAERLKGVDSTLKIQPAKLEDSAVYLCASSPNGLAGTSTDTQYFGPGTRLTVL.

Ten or more counts support this clonotype. This chain joins TRBV5-1 and TRBJ1-2; tentative D call: TRBD1 (6 bases). Germline lookup yields CDR1 SGHRS and CDR2 YFSETQ. Trimming left V 4 bases short and J 8 bases short, with 15 bases between. The CDR3 length is 13 residues. The CDR3 DNA is TGCGCCAGCAGCGCTGGACAGATCGCAGGCTACACCTTC. Translating gives CASSAGQIAGYTF.

CDR3 DNA: TGTGCCAGCAGCTTAGCGAGCCACCCCCAAGAGACCCAGTACTTC. Protein product: CASSLASHPQETQYF. The chain uses TRBV7-2 and TRBJ2-5; D remains ambiguous. Germline V gene sequence: CDR1 SGHTA, CDR2 FQGNSA. The CDR3 runs 15 residues. Trimming stripped 0 bases from V and 1 base from J, with 9 bases between. Supplemented by reference TRBV7-2 and TRBJ2-5, the full variable domain reads GAGVSQSPSNKVTEKGKDVELRCDPISGHTALYWYRQSLGQGLEFLIYFQGNSAPDKSGLPSDRFSAERTGGSVSTLTIQRTQQEDSAVYLCASSLASHPQETQYFGPGTRLLVL.

This clonotype was recorded at least ten times. The V and J genes are TRBV20-1 and TRBJ2-2; D remains unclear. Per the germline V gene, CDR1 is DFQATT and CDR2 is SNEGSKA (reference sequence). The CDR3 sequence is 12 residues long. V shed 6 bases and J shed 7 bases, with 12 bases lying between them. CDR3 nucleotide sequence: TGCAGTGCCTCTACCGCCCACGGGGAGCTGTTTTTT. Translated: CSASTAHGELFF.

In this sample, this clonotype turned up many times. The chain recombines TRBV19 with TRBJ1-5, with TRBD1 matching 7 bases. This CDR3 region has 18 residues. Per germline, CDR1 LNHDA and CDR2 SQIVND (reference sequence). V shed 1 base and J 0 bases; nucleotides not matched to a gene: 9. The CDR3 region has the DNA TGTGCCAGTAGTATAGGCCTAACAGGGGAGGTTAGCAATCAGCCCCAGCATTTT. The encoded protein is CASSIGLTGEVSNQPQHF.

This clonotype was seen many times. This chain connects TRBV11-2 to TRBJ2-1; 11 nucleotides line up with TRBD2. The CDR3 totals 18 residues. Germline V gives CDR1 SGHAT, CDR2 FQNNGV. The V gene end was trimmed by 1 base and the J gene end by 2 bases; junction bases not matched to a gene: 7. CDR3 DNA sequence: TGTGCCAGCAGCTTAGGGTCAGGGACTAGCGGTCCCTACAATGAGCAGTTCTTC. As protein: CASSLGSGTSGPYNEQFF.